Listed here are 6 T cell receptor beta chains from one sample, sequenced in a study of sequential checkpoint blockade in melanoma. This sample's treatment: randomized to nivolumab then ipilimumab (arm A) or the reverse (arm B). The table came from immunoSEQ multiplex PCR; TCRdb's copy has only in-frame clones and leaves some out. The sample has about 11,000 clones; 25% to 30% are singletons. The sequencing used tumor tissue (inferred from file names), collected from a patient given nivolumab and ipilimumab in sequence. The receptors stem from a human donor with melanoma.

This clone has only a few counts. The rearrangement uses TRBV18 and TRBJ1-1; D possibly corresponds to TRBD1 (5 bases). The CDR3 extends over 12 amino acids. Trimming stripped 3 bases from V and 6 bases from J, with 8 bases between. From germline, CDR1 is KGHSH and CDR2 LQKENI. The CDR3 spells CASSPRGPEAFF. DNA for the CDR3: TGTGCCAGCTCACCTAGGGGACCTGAAGCTTTCTTT.

This chain's CDR3 is CASSPGHKDQPQHF. The CDR3 DNA sequence: TGTGCCAGCTCACCGGGGCATAAGGATCAGCCCCAGCATTTT. V gene TRBV18 combines with J gene TRBJ1-5, with D possibly being TRBD1 (5 bases). Germline V gene data show CDR1 as KGHSH and CDR2 as LQKENI. Trimming shortened V by 3 bases and J by 5 bases, and 11 bases separated the two germline ends. The CDR3 is made up of 14 amino acids.

The chain links TRBV11-3 to TRBJ1-6; 7 bases match TRBD1. V trimming: 8 bases; J trimming: 0 bases; junction bases outside the gene matches: 10. The CDR3 is 17 amino acids. Germline V gene sequence: CDR1 SGHNT, CDR2 YENEEA. The CDR3 DNA follows: TGTGCCAGCTCTCGGGACAGAGCAAGCTCCTATAATTCACCCCTCCACTTT. Its protein is CASSRDRASSYNSPLHF.

The chain employs TRBV30 and TRBJ2-4, with 8 bases fitting TRBD2. Losses at the gene ends were 3 bases for V and 1 base for J; bases not matched to a gene: 17. The CDR3 totals 19 residues. The germline CDR1 and CDR2 sequences are GTSNPN and SVGIG (reference sequence). CDR3 coding DNA: TGTGCCTGGAGGGGACCTAGCGGGCCCACCGGTGGGGCCAAAAACATTCAGTACTTC. Translated, it gives CAWRGPSGPTGGAKNIQYF.

This clone was seen a single time. V gene TRBV18 combines with J gene TRBJ2-7; weak D call: TRBD1 (6 bases). In germline, CDR1 is KGHSH, CDR2 LQKENI. V lost 6 bases, J lost 4 bases, and 13 bases lay in between. This CDR3 contains 13 residues. DNA for the CDR3: TGTGCCAGCTCCCAGGGGTTCTCATACGAGCAGTACTTC. This translates into CASSQGFSYEQYF.

The V and J genes are TRBV6-8 and TRBJ2-1; tentatively, D is TRBD1 or TRBD2 (6 bases each). The V end was cut by 0 bases, the J end by 8 bases, with 11 bases between. The CDR3 sequence is 14 residues long. The germline CDR1 and CDR2 sequences are MNHGY and SAAAGT. Written as DNA, the CDR3 is TGTGCCAGCAGTTACTCGACGGGGGCTTATGAGCAGTTCTTC. Translating gives CASSYSTGAYEQFF.